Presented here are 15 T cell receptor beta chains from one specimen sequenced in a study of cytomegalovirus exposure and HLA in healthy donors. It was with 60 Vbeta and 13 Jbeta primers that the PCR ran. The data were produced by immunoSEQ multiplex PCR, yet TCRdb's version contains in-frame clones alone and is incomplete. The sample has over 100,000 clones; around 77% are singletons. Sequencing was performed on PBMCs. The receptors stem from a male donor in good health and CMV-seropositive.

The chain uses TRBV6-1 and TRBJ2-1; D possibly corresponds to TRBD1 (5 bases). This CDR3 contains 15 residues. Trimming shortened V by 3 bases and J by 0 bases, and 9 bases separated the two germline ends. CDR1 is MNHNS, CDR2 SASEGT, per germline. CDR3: CASSDRVSSYNEQFF. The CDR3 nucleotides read TGTGCCAGCAGTGACAGGGTTAGCTCCTACAATGAGCAGTTCTTC.

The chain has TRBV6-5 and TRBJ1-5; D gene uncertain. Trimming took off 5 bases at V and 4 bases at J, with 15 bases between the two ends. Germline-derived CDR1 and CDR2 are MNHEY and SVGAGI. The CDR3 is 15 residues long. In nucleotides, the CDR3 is TGTGCCAGCAGTCCCCGGCGGACTTCGAATCAGCCCCAGCATTTT. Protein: CASSPRRTSNQPQHF.

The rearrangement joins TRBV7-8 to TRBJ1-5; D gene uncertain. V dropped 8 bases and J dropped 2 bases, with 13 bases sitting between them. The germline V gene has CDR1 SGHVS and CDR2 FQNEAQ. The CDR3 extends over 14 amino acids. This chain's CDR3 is CASGIRGRNQPQHF. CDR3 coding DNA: TGTGCCAGCGGGATAAGAGGGCGCAATCAGCCCCAGCATTTT.

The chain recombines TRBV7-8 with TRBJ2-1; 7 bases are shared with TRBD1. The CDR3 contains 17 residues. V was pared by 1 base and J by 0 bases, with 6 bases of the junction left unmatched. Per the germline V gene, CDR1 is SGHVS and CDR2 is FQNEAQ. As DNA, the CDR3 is TGTGCCAGCAGCTTAGAGGGGGCTGTGGGCTCCTACAATGAGCAGTTCTTC. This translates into CASSLEGAVGSYNEQFF. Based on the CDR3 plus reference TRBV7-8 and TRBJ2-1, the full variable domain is GAGVSQSPRYKVAKRGQDVALRCDPISGHVSLFWYQQALGQGPEFLTYFQNEAQLDKSGLPSDRFFAERPEGSVSTLKIQRTQQEDSAVYLCASSLEGAVGSYNEQFFGPGTRLTVL.

CDR3 residues: CASQKPGRSTDTQYF. The CDR3 DNA is TGCGCCAGCCAGAAGCCAGGAAGGAGCACAGATACGCAGTATTTT. J is TRBJ2-3 and V is TRBV5-1; D call uncertain. CDR1 and CDR2 from the germline V gene are SGHRS and YFSETQ. Trimming cost V 7 bases and J 0 bases, with 15 bases left between them. The CDR3 consists of 15 residues.

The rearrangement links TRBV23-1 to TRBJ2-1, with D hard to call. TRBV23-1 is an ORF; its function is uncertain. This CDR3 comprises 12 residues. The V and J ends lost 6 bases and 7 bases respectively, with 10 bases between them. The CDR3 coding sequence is TGCGCCAGCAGATGCCGGAGAAATGAGCAGTTCTTC. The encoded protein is CASRCRRNEQFF.

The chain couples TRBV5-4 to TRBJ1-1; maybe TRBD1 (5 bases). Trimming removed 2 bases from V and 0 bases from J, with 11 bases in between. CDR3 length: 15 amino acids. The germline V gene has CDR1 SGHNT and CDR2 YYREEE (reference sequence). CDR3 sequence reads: CASSLRDSLNTEAFF. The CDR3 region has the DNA TGTGCCAGCAGCTTACGTGACAGCCTGAACACTGAAGCTTTCTTT.

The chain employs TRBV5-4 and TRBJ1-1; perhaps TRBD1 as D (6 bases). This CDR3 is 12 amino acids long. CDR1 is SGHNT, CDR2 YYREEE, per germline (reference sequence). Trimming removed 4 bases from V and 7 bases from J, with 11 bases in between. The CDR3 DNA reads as TGTGCCAGCAGCGGTCAGGGGAGTGAAGCTTTCTTT. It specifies CASSGQGSEAFF.

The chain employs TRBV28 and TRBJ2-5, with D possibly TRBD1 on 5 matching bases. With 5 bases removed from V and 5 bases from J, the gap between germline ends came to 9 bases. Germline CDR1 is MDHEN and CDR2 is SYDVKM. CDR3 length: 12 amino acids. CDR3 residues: CASSGPGETQYF. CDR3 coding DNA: TGTGCCAGCAGTGGACCAGGGGAGACCCAGTACTTC.

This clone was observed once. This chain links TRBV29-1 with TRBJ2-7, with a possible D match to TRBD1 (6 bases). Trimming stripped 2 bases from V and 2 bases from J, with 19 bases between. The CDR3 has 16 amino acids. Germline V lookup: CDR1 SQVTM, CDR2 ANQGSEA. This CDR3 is CSVESWTANNAYEQYF. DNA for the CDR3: TGCAGCGTTGAATCGTGGACAGCAAACAATGCCTACGAGCAGTACTTC.

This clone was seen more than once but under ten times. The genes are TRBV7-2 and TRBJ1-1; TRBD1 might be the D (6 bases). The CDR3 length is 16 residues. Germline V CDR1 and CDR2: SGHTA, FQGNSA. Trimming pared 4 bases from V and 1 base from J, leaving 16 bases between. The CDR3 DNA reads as TGTGCCAGCAGCTCCCGGGGGGGCAGAGGGAACACTGAAGCTTTCTTT. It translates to CASSSRGGRGNTEAFF.

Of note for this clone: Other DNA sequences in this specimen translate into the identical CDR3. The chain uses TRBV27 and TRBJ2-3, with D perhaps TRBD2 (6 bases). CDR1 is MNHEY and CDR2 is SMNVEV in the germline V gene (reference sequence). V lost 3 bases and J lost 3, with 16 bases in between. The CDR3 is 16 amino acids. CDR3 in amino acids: CASSFRRGLGTDTQYF. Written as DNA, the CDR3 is TGTGCCAGCAGTTTCAGGAGGGGTTTGGGAACAGATACGCAGTATTTT.

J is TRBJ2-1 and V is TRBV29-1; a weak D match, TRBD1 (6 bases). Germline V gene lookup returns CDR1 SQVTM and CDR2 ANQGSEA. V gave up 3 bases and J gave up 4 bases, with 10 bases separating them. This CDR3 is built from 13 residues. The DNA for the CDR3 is TGCAGCGTTGAGTACAGGGTATACAATGAGCAGTTCTTC. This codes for CSVEYRVYNEQFF.

The CDR3 DNA reads TGTGCCATCCGGGTAACAACCGGGGAGCTGTTTTTT. It specifies CAIRVTTGELFF. The rearrangement uses TRBV10-3 and TRBJ2-2; D is uncertain. With 8 bases removed from V and 5 bases from J, the gap between germline ends came to 9 bases. From germline, CDR1 is ENHRY and CDR2 SYGVKD. The CDR3 spans 12 residues.

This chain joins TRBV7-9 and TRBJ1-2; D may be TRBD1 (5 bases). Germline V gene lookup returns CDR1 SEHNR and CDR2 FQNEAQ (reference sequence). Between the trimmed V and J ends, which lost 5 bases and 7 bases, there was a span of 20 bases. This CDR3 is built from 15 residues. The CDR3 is CASSPRDLVWSGYTF. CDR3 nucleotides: TGTGCCAGCAGCCCGAGGGACTTGGTGTGGAGTGGCTACACCTTC. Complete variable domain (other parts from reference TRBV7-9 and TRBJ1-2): DTGVSQNPRHKITKRGQNVTFRCDPISEHNRLYWYRQTLGQGPEFLTYFQNEAQLEKSRLLSDRFSAERPKGSFSTLEIQRTEQGDSAMYLCASSPRDLVWSGYTFGSGTRLTVV.